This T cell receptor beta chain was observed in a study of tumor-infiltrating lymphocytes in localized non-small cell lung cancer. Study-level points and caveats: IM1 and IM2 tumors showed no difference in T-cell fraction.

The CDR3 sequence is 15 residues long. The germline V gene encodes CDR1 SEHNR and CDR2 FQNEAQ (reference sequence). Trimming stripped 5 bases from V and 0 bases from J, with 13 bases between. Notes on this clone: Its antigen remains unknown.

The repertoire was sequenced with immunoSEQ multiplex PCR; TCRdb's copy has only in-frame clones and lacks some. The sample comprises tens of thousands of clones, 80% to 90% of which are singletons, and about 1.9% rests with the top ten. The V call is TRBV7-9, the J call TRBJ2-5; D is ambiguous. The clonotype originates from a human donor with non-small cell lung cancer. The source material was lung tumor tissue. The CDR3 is CASSTTTPYQETQYF. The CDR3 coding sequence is TGTGCCAGCAGCACTACAACGCCGTACCAAGAGACCCAGTACTTC.